This T cell receptor (beta chain) was observed in a study of graft-versus-host responses after intestinal transplantation. This clone was seen a single time. What it binds is unknown. This CDR3 has 15 amino acids. Germline CDR1 MNHNS, CDR2 SASEGT. V shed 2 bases, J shed 6 bases, and the junction held 6 bases outside the gene matches. Using immunoSEQ multiplex PCR, the repertoire was profiled, and TCRdb retains in-frame clones only, with some absent. The table records more than 100,000 clones, roughly 93% of them present only once. General study points: The marrow of recipients harbored GvH clones, and ileum or blood showed some of them first.

The sequencing here drew on unstimulated CD8+ T cells sorted from spleen or lymph node cells, taken before intestinal transplant. The V gene is TRBV6-1, the J gene TRBJ2-5; TRBD2 agrees at 10 bases. This sequence was found in a human donor who received an intestinal transplant. CDR3 residues: CASSELSGGAKTQYF. The DNA of the CDR3 is TGTGCCAGCAGTGAATTGAGCGGGGGGGCGAAGACCCAGTACTTC.